This TCR beta chain derives from a study of human T cells and chemical hapten exposure. The overall study: In the approximately 25-week study, patients were dosed weekly with diphenylcyclopropenone on the scalp throughout. The study's findings and limits: TCRs exceeding a frequency of 1 in 1000 stayed unchanged under DPC sensitization.

About this clonotype: The antigen is unknown.

Time point specified: patch test 2, 6 weeks after DPC sensitization. Treatment here: therapeutic diphenylcyclopropenone sensitization with weekly scalp DPC. Via MiXCR, TCRdb re-called the RACE reads, giving one row per CDR3 protein. The sample consists of some 80,000 distinct CDR3 sequences, roughly 10% of them appearing once. V lost 7 bases and J 10 bases, leaving 11 bases between the germline ends. This CDR3 has 11 amino acids. Germline lookup yields CDR1 MDHEN and CDR2 SYDVKM. This receptor was identified in a woman aged 30 to 39 with alopecia areata. Some clones in this sample may be carry-over from other donors' samples. The sample was whole blood, taken in connection with sensitization to the hapten diphenylcyclopropenone (DPC). The rearrangement links TRBV28 to TRBJ2-1; D ambiguous. The CDR3 nucleotides read TGTGCCAGCATTTACCGGGCAGAGCAGTTCTTC. Translation: CASIYRAEQFF. The full variable domain, its missing parts supplied by reference TRBV28 and TRBJ2-1, is DVKVTQSSRYLVKRTGEKVFLECVQDMDHENMFWYRQDPGLGLRLIYFSYDVKMKEKGDIPEGYSVSREKKERFSLILESASTNQTSMYLCASIYRAEQFFGPGTRLTVL.